The entry below describes one T cell receptor (beta chain). This CDR3 spans 17 amino acids. CDR1 MNHEY and CDR2 SVGEGT come from the germline V gene. After removal of 6 bases from V and 3 bases from J, the junction contained 8 bases not matched to a gene. Libraries were prepared by immunoSEQ multiplex PCR; TCRdb keeps only in-frame clonotypes and omits some of them. The sample contains around 70,000 clones, 88% of which appear only once. The sample belongs to a study of blood T cell repertoires in COVID-19. The TCR sequence derives from a woman aged 80 or over with active or convalescent COVID-19. The rearrangement uses TRBV6-2 or TRBV6-3 and TRBJ2-2, with TRBD2 identical over 12 bases. The material sequenced was peripheral blood. The CDR3 DNA reads TGTGCCAGCAGCCTGCTAGCGGGAGGGCCGGACACCGGGGAGCTGTTTTTT. This sequence encodes CASSLLAGGPDTGELFF.